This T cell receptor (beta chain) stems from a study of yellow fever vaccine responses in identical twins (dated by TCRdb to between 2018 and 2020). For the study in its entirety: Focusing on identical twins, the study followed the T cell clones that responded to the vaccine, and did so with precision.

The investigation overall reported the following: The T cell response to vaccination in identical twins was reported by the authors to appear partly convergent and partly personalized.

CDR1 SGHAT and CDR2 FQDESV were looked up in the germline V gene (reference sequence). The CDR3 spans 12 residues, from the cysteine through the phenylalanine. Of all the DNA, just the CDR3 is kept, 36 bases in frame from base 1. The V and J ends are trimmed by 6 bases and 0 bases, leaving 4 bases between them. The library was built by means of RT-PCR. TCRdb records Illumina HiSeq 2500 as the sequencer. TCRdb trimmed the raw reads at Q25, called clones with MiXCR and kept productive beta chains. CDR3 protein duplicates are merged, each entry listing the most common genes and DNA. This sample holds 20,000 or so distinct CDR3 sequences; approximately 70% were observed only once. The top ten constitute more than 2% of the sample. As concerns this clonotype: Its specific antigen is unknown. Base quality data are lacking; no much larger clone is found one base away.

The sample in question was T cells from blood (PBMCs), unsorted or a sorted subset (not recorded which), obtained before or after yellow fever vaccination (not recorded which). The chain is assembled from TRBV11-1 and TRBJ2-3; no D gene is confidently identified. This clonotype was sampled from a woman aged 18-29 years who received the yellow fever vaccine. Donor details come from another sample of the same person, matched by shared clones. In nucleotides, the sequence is TGTGCCAGCAGATACAGCACAGATACGCAGTATTTT. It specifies CASRYSTDTQYF.